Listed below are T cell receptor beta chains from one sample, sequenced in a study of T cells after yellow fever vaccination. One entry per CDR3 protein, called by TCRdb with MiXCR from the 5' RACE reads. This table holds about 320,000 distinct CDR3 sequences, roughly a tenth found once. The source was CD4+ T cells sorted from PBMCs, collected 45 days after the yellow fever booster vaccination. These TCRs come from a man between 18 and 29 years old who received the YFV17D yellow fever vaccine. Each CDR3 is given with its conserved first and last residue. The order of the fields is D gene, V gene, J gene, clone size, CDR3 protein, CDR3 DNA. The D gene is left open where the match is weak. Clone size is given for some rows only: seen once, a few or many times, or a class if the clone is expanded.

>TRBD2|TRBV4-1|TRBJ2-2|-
CASSQGEGLANTGELFF
TGCGCCAGCAGCCAAGGGGAGGGACTAGCAAACACCGGGGAGCTGTTTTTT
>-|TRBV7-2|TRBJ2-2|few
CASSLSGRGTGELFF
TGTGCCAGCAGCTTATCAGGGCGCGGCACCGGGGAGCTGTTTTTT
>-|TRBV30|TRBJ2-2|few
CAWKGHTMTGELFF
TGTGCCTGGAAAGGGCATACGATGACCGGGGAGCTGTTTTTT
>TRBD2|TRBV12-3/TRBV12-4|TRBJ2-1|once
CASSSHLAGGYNEQFF
TGTGCCAGCAGTTCTCACCTAGCGGGGGGTTACAATGAGCAGTTCTTC
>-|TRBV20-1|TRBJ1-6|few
CSARDRAGENSPLHF
TGCAGTGCTAGAGATCGGGCAGGGGAGAATTCACCCCTCCACTTT
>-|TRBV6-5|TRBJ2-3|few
CASRFQDFTDTQYF
TGTGCCAGCCGATTCCAGGACTTCACAGATACGCAGTATTTT
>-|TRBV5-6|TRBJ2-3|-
CASSSWTGGRNTQYF
TGTGCCAGCAGCTCCTGGACGGGTGGGAGGAATACGCAGTATTTT
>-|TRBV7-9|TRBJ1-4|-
CASSLEGHEGEKLFF
TGTGCCAGCAGCTTAGAGGGACATGAGGGTGAAAAACTGTTTTTT
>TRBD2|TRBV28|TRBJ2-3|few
CASAGGGRTDTQYF
TGTGCCAGCGCCGGCGGGGGACGCACAGATACGCAGTATTTT
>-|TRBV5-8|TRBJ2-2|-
CASSFEPNTGELFF
TGTGCCAGCAGCTTTGAACCGAACACCGGGGAGCTGTTTTTT
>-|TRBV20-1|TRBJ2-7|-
CSATSGAPAYEQYF
TGCAGTGCTACCTCTGGGGCCCCCGCCTACGAGCAGTACTTC
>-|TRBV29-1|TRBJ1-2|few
CSAERGNGYTF
TGCAGCGCCGAAAGGGGGAATGGCTACACCTTC
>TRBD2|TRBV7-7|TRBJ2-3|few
CASSHSGEDTQYF
TGTGCTAGCAGCCATAGCGGGGAAGATACGCAGTATTTT
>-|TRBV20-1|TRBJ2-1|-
CSAPGYGSYNEQFF
TGCAGTGCGCCGGGATATGGCTCCTACAATGAGCAGTTCTTC
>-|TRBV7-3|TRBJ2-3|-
CASSALMGGGDTQYF
TGTGCCAGCAGCGCCCTTATGGGGGGCGGGGATACGCAGTATTTT
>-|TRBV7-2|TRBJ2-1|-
CASSSVAAYNEQFF
TGTGCCAGCAGCTCAGTAGCGGCTTACAATGAGCAGTTCTTC
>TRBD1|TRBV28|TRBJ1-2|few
CASNPKTGGRGYTF
TGTGCCAGCAATCCAAAAACAGGGGGGAGGGGCTACACCTTC
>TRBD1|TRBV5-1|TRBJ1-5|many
CASSPTGAQPQHF
TGCGCCAGCAGCCCGACAGGGGCGCAGCCCCAGCATTTT
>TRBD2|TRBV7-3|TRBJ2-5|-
CASSLTGGGQETQYF
TGTGCCAGCAGCTTAACGGGCGGGGGACAAGAGACCCAGTACTTC
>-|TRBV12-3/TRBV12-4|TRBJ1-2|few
CASSLSQSGGPNYGYTF
TGTGCCAGCAGTTTATCCCAGTCTGGGGGACCCAACTATGGCTACACCTTC
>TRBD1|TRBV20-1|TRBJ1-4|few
CSARGGDRAEKLFF
TGCAGTGCTAGAGGGGGGGACAGGGCCGAAAAACTGTTTTTT
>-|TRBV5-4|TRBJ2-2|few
CASSVDPDTGELFF
TGTGCCAGCTCCGTCGATCCAGACACCGGGGAGCTGTTTTTT
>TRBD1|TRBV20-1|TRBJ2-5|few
CSASDLDRGWTQYF
TGCAGTGCCTCGGATCTGGACAGGGGATGGACCCAGTACTTC
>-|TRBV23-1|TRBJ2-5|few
CARWKLIAPETQYF
TGCGCCAGATGGAAGTTGATAGCCCCAGAGACCCAGTACTTC
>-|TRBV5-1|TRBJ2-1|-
CASSDLGTDYNEQFF
TGCGCCAGCAGCGACCTCGGGACGGACTACAATGAGCAGTTCTTC
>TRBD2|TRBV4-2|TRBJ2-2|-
CASSRSGTSGNTGELFF
TGTGCCAGCAGCCGGTCAGGGACTAGCGGCAACACCGGGGAGCTGTTTTTT
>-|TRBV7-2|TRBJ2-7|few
CASSLAGAVSYEQYF
TGTGCCAGCAGCTTAGCCGGGGCCGTCTCCTACGAGCAGTACTTC
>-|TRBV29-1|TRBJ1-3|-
CSVGLSSGNTIYF
TGCAGCGTGGGGTTGAGCTCTGGAAACACCATATATTTT
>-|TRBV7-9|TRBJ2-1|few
CASSLRGGKSYNEQFF
TGTGCCAGCAGCCTGAGGGGGGGGAAATCCTACAATGAGCAGTTCTTC
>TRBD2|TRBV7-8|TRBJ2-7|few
CASSLGRASGGYEQYF
TGTGCCAGCAGCTTAGGCCGGGCTAGCGGGGGCTACGAGCAGTACTTC
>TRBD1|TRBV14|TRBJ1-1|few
CASSLLTRDRDTEAFF
TGTGCCAGCAGCCTACTCACTCGGGACAGGGACACTGAAGCTTTCTTT
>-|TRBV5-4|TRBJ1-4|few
CASSLQQSTNEKLFF
TGTGCCAGCAGCTTGCAGCAGTCAACTAATGAAAAACTGTTTTTT
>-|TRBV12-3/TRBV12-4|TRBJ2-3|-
CASKQGPSTDTQYF
TGTGCCAGCAAACAGGGTCCTAGCACAGATACGCAGTATTTT